This TCR beta chain stems from a study of graft-versus-host responses after intestinal transplantation. Study-level background: The whole recipient group had anti-thymocyte globulin induction followed by tacrolimus and steroids for around 3 years. Study-level findings and limits: Early post-transplant HvG declines tracked with peak circulating GvH clone levels. Across patients carrying graft-donor T cell macrochimerism, allografts held high graft-versus-host to host-versus-graft clonal ratios.

As concerns this clone: Its antigen remains unknown.

Using immunoSEQ multiplex PCR, the repertoire was profiled, and TCRdb retains in-frame clones only, with some absent. The sample contains about 9,200 clones, under 95% of which appear only once. V was pared by 1 base and J by 7 bases, with 14 bases between. The germline gives CDR1 MNHNS, CDR2 SASEGT. This CDR3 comprises 14 residues. The starting material was PBMCs, obtained just over 42 days after intestinal transplant. V and J are TRBV6-1 and TRBJ2-7; weak D call: TRBD2 (7 bases). This sequence was found in a human patient who received an intestinal transplant, so some T cells may come from the graft donor. The DNA of the CDR3 is TGTGCCAGCAGTGAAGACCGGGGGGCGTATGAGCAGTACTTC. Its protein product is CASSEDRGAYEQYF.